One and the same sample provided the 24 T cell receptor beta chains below, sequenced in a study of cytomegalovirus exposure and HLA in healthy donors. 13 Jbeta primers and 60 Vbeta primers were used for the PCR. Generated by immunoSEQ multiplex PCR, the TCRdb table keeps only in-frame clones and is missing some. Here the sample spans some 150,000 clones, about 78% being singletons. Sequencing was performed on PBMCs. All receptors come from a male donor in good health and CMV-seronegative.

This clone has just one count. The chain has TRBV9 and TRBJ2-2, with 10 bases lining up with TRBD2. Per germline, CDR1 SGDLS and CDR2 YYNGEE. The CDR3 has 17 amino acids. Trimming took 4 bases from V and 4 from J; bases not matched to a gene: 10. The CDR3 loop reads CASSPWLAGALTGELFF. CDR3 DNA sequence: TGTGCCAGCAGCCCCTGGCTAGCGGGAGCCCTCACCGGGGAGCTGTTTTTT.

The CDR3 sequence is CASSSGTGYTNEKLFF. The CDR3 bases are TGTGCCAGCAGCTCGGGGACAGGGTATACTAATGAAAAACTGTTTTTT. The chain has TRBV7-8 and TRBJ1-4; TRBD1 matches 9 bases. The CDR3 loop spans 16 amino acids. Germline trimming cut 4 bases from V and 2 bases from J; bases unmatched to any gene: 5. The germline gives CDR1 SGHVS, CDR2 FQNEAQ.

V usage is TRBV6-5 and J usage is TRBJ2-7; 10 bases are shared with TRBD1. Germline CDR1 reads MNHEY; CDR2 reads SVGAGI. The CDR3 is 13 residues long. The J segment lost 6 bases and the V segment lost 6 bases, leaving 5 bases of the junction unmatched. The CDR3 nucleotides read TGTGCCAGCAGCTGGGACAGGGGCAGCGAGCAGTACTTC. Translating gives CASSWDRGSEQYF.

This clone came up once. The V call is TRBV27, the J call TRBJ1-1; 8 nucleotides align to TRBD1. The CDR3 sequence is 16 residues long. V dropped 7 bases and J dropped 6; count of bases not matched to a gene: 16. Germline assignment: CDR1 MNHEY and CDR2 SMNVEV (reference sequence). The CDR3: CASTSRGTGRLSEAFF. CDR3 DNA: TGTGCCAGCACTAGTAGGGGGACAGGCCGCCTGTCTGAAGCTTTCTTT.

This clone has just a few counts. The chain recombines TRBV4-1 with TRBJ1-1, with TRBD1 identical over 10 bases. The CDR3 length is 15 residues. Per the germline V gene, CDR1 is MGHRA and CDR2 is YSYEKL. The junction had 4 bases not matched to a gene; V was cut back by 2 bases and J by 4 bases. CDR3 in amino acids: CASSQKGQGSTEAFF. The CDR3 bases are TGCGCCAGCAGCCAAAAGGGACAGGGGAGCACTGAAGCTTTCTTT.

Only one count was recorded for this clone. The chain is built from TRBV7-3 and TRBJ2-2; D is unresolved. The CDR3 has 14 residues. Germline V gives CDR1 SGHTA, CDR2 FQGTGA. Trimming took 1 base from V and 4 from J, leaving 7 bases between them. CDR3 residues: CASSLSPLTGELFF. The CDR3 DNA follows: TGTGCCAGCAGCTTAAGTCCCCTCACCGGGGAGCTGTTTTTT.

The chain recombines TRBV2 with TRBJ2-5, with D possibly TRBD2 on 7 matching bases. There are 14 residues in the CDR3. Trimming removed 7 bases at V and 4 bases at J, with 16 bases between. The germline CDR1 and CDR2 sequences are SNHLY and FYNNEI. This chain's CDR3 is CASTSVGGPETQYF. The CDR3 DNA reads TGTGCCAGCACCAGTGTGGGGGGGCCAGAGACCCAGTACTTC.

J is TRBJ2-7 and V is TRBV2, with unresolved D. Trimming left V 3 bases short and J 2 bases short, with 17 bases between. Germline assignment: CDR1 SNHLY and CDR2 FYNNEI. The CDR3 covers 16 residues. The CDR3 protein is CASSDRLTRLAYEQYF. The CDR3 bases are TGTGCCAGCAGTGATCGTCTAACCCGCCTCGCCTACGAGCAGTACTTC.

The table lists this clone with a few counts. The V and J genes are TRBV19 and TRBJ2-5, with a tentative D call TRBD2 (6 bases). The CDR3 is 17 residues long. Between the trimmed V and J ends, which lost 3 bases and 1 base, there was a span of 18 bases. From germline, CDR1 is LNHDA and CDR2 SQIVND (reference sequence). DNA of the CDR3: TGTGCCAGTAGTATCCAGCGGGCCAACCCCACCCAAGAGACCCAGTACTTC. This translates into CASSIQRANPTQETQYF. Variable domain in full (rest from reference TRBV19 and TRBJ2-5): DGGITQSPKYLFRKEGQNVTLSCEQNLNHDAMYWYRQDPGQGLRLIYYSQIVNDFQKGDIAEGYSVSREKKESFPLTVTSAQKNPTAFYLCASSIQRANPTQETQYFGPGTRLLVL.

In this sample, this clone turned up a few times. The V gene is TRBV5-4, the J gene TRBJ1-2; D is unresolved. V was shortened by 0 bases and J by 4 bases, with 16 bases between the two germline ends. Per germline, CDR1 SGHNT and CDR2 YYREEE (reference sequence). The CDR3 has 16 residues. In DNA, the CDR3 is TGTGCCAGCAGCTTGGATTCGGGAACCCAGAGCTATGGCTACACCTTC. Translating gives CASSLDSGTQSYGYTF.

V gene TRBV5-6 combines with J gene TRBJ2-7; tentative D call: TRBD1 (5 bases). Trimming took 2 bases from V and 4 from J, leaving 16 bases between them. Germline lookup yields CDR1 SGHDT and CDR2 YYEEEE. There are 15 residues in the CDR3. The CDR3: CASSLWGRVGYEQYF. The CDR3, as DNA: TGTGCCAGCAGCTTATGGGGCAGGGTCGGTTACGAGCAGTACTTC.

This clone appeared a few times. The genes are TRBV5-4 and TRBJ2-1, with TRBD2 identical over 9 bases. The CDR3 sequence is 16 residues long. V was pared by 5 bases and J by 4 bases, with 10 bases of the junction left unmatched. The germline V gene encodes CDR1 SGHNT and CDR2 YYREEE (reference sequence). As DNA, the CDR3 is TGTGCCAGCAGTCGCGGGGAGGCGGGGGGGTACAATGAGCAGTTCTTC. Encoded protein: CASSRGEAGGYNEQFF.

This chain uses TRBV5-1 with TRBJ2-3; a weak D match, TRBD2 (5 bases). Germline CDR1 is SGHRS and CDR2 is YFSETQ. With 4 bases removed from V and 1 base from J, the gap between germline ends came to 16 bases. This CDR3 has 16 residues. This CDR3 reads CASSLSVASRTDTQYF. For the CDR3, the DNA is TGCGCCAGCAGCCTCAGTGTCGCTAGCCGCACAGATACGCAGTATTTT.

The chain joins TRBV30 to TRBJ2-5, with D maybe TRBD1 (6 bases). The closer fit of TRBJ2-7 to the DNA end suggests the J call may be wrong. The CDR3 is made up of 14 amino acids. CDR1 and CDR2 (germline): GTSNPN, SVGIG (reference sequence). The CDR3 loop reads CAWRPGAVPYEQYF. The CDR3 coding sequence is TGTGCCTGGAGACCAGGGGCCGTTCCCTACGAGCAGTACTTC.

This chain links TRBV29-1 with TRBJ2-1; 7 bases map to TRBD2. CDR3 length: 14 residues. Germline CDR1 SQVTM, CDR2 ANQGSEA. The J segment lost 4 bases and the V segment lost 3 bases, leaving 6 bases of the junction unmatched. CDR3 sequence (DNA): TGCAGCGTTGAGGGAACTAGCGATTACAATGAGCAGTTCTTC. Amino acids: CSVEGTSDYNEQFF.

The gene calls are TRBV5-4 and TRBJ1-1; D may be TRBD1 (6 bases). V was trimmed by 4 bases and J by 0 bases, leaving 13 bases between them. Germline V gene lookup returns CDR1 SGHNT and CDR2 YYREEE (reference sequence). The CDR3 length is 15 residues. The CDR3 protein is CASSRGGALNTEAFF. The CDR3 DNA follows: TGTGCCAGCAGCCGGGGGGGGGCACTGAACACTGAAGCTTTCTTT.

This rearrangement joins TRBV6-5 to TRBJ1-2; possibly TRBD1 for D (6 bases). Germline V gene lookup returns CDR1 MNHEY and CDR2 SVGAGI. CDR3 size: 11 residues. The V and J ends lost 6 bases and 11 bases respectively, with 13 bases between them. The CDR3 spells CASRLVGGYTF. CDR3 DNA sequence: TGTGCCAGCAGACTCGTAGGGGGATACACCTTC.

This clone showed up just a few times. This chain joins TRBV19 and TRBJ1-2, with a possible D match to TRBD1 (6 bases). This CDR3 is built from 14 residues. Trimming left V 8 bases short and J 5 bases short, with 18 bases between. Germline CDR1 LNHDA, CDR2 SQIVND (reference sequence). The chain's CDR3 is CASSVPGQPYGYTF. CDR3 nucleotide sequence: TGTGCCAGTTCTGTCCCGGGACAACCTTATGGCTACACCTTC.

The V and J genes are TRBV7-8 and TRBJ1-6; 10 bases line up with TRBD1. Losses at the gene ends were 5 bases for V and 6 bases for J; bases not matched to a gene: 7. Looked up from germline, CDR1 is SGHVS and CDR2 is FQNEAQ. The CDR3 length is 16 residues. The CDR3 reads CASSARGDRGNSPLHF. CDR3 bases: TGTGCCAGCAGCGCCCGCGGGGACAGGGGTAATTCACCCCTCCACTTT.

The gene calls are TRBV2 and TRBJ2-7, with D tentatively TRBD2 (6 bases). Germline lookup yields CDR1 SNHLY and CDR2 FYNNEI. Trimming removed 7 bases at V and 7 bases at J, with 11 bases between. The CDR3 covers 11 residues. The CDR3 loop is CASTRDWEQYF. The CDR3 DNA reads TGTGCCAGCACCCGGGACTGGGAGCAGTACTTC.

The rearrangement links TRBV11-2 to TRBJ2-1, with 13 bases aligning to TRBD2. Germline V lookup: CDR1 SGHAT, CDR2 FQNNGV. J lost 6 bases, V lost 3 bases, and 11 bases had no gene match. The CDR3 consists of 18 residues. CDR3 sequence reads: CASSFPPTSGGASNEQFF. The CDR3 coding sequence is TGTGCCAGCAGCTTCCCTCCCACTAGCGGGGGGGCGAGCAATGAGCAGTTCTTC.

This rearrangement joins TRBV19 to TRBJ2-3; D might be TRBD1 (5 bases). Germline V lookup: CDR1 LNHDA, CDR2 SQIVND (reference sequence). The V end lost 4 bases, the J end lost 0 bases, and 11 bases lay between the germline ends. This CDR3 region has 15 residues. Written as DNA, the CDR3 is TGTGCCAGTAGTACCGGACAATCTAGCACAGATACGCAGTATTTT. It codes for CASSTGQSSTDTQYF.

This chain links TRBV5-1 with TRBJ2-7, with 8 bases lining up with TRBD1. The V and J ends lost 0 bases and 6 bases, in that order; junction bases with no gene match: 8. Germline loops: CDR1 SGHRS, CDR2 YFSETQ. This CDR3 is 15 amino acids long. CDR3 loop: CASSLGHRGSIEQYF. The CDR3 DNA reads as TGCGCCAGCAGCTTGGGGCACAGGGGGTCCATCGAGCAGTACTTC.

The chain joins TRBV6-6 to TRBJ1-6; D is undetermined. The V and J ends lost 2 bases and 2 bases respectively, with 7 bases between them. CDR3 length: 15 amino acids. Germline V CDR1 and CDR2: MNHNY, SVGAGI (reference sequence). The CDR3 DNA reads TGTGCCAGCAGTTACCTGGAGGCCTATAATTCACCCCTCCACTTT. Translating it yields CASSYLEAYNSPLHF.